The entry that follows covers one TCR beta chain sequence. Its antigen is still unknown. RNA extraction gave at least 5 micrograms of total RNA per sample. Then a second PCR, running about 6 to 11 cycles, was carried out with a sample-barcoded 5' primer and a J-beta primer mix. Each cDNA molecule carried a tag from a template-switch adaptor that contained 12 random nucleotides. TCRdb ran MiXCR on the 5' RACE reads and lists one entry per CDR3 protein. The sample has over 1,500,000 distinct CDR3 sequences, less than 50% seen once. These data come from a study of blood T cells in healthy people across ages. Study outcomes and limitations: The long-lived group displayed more naive CD4+ cells, plus higher diversity, than the aged donors did. Shifts in expanded clonotypes may have been confounded by donor CMV status, which was unknown.

The CDR3 sequence is 15 residues long. The V end lost 2 bases, the J end lost 0 bases, and 12 bases lay between the germline ends. The germline V gene encodes CDR1 DFQATT and CDR2 SNEGSKA (reference sequence). This receptor was taken from a woman in her forties in good health. Source material: blood. The chain couples TRBV20-1 to TRBJ2-3, with D maybe TRBD1 (5 bases). The CDR3 DNA is TGCAGTGCTAGAACTAACAGGAAAAGCACAGATACGCAGTATTTT. Translated, it gives CSARTNRKSTDTQYF.